This T cell receptor (beta chain) was captured in a study of T-cell memory formation after mild COVID-19. The 5'RACE method, run with constant-segment primers, produced TCR alpha and TCR beta cDNA libraries (carrying sample barcodes and UMIs). TCRdb used MiXCR to reprocess the 5' RACE reads, holding one entry per CDR3 protein. The sample lists 390,000 or so distinct CDR3 sequences; 16% were seen once. General study findings and limits: CD4+ contracting clones were mainly CM and EM; CD8+ ones, EMRA. CD4/CD8 balance characterized clones contracting day 15 to 85, and CD4+ skew characterized later expanders.

V trimming: 3 bases; J trimming: 3 bases; junction bases outside the gene matches: 11. Per the germline V gene, CDR1 is MDHEN and CDR2 is SYDVKM. The CDR3 runs 17 residues. A word on this clonotype: Its antigen is not known.

The sequencing sample was made of PBMCs or a T cell subset sorted from them (not recorded which). The receptor comes from a man aged 18 to 30 who had mild COVID-19 (a few samples of this study predate the infection). Cell type and time point are not known. The rearrangement links TRBV28 to TRBJ1-5; 7 bases map to TRBD1. CDR3 nucleotides: TGTGCCAGCAGTTTTCGTTTTAGCCAGGGGGTCAATCAGCCCCAGCATTTT. It encodes CASSFRFSQGVNQPQHF.